This TCR beta chain was captured by sequencing in a study of shared T cell receptors in the human thymus. The germline gives CDR1 LGHNA, CDR2 YNFKEQ. V was shortened by 4 bases and J by 5 bases, with 14 bases between the two germline ends. This CDR3 spans 14 amino acids. Sequencing was performed with immunoSEQ multiplex PCR; in TCRdb, only in-frame clones are kept and a portion is missing. This table holds around 730,000 clones, around 85% found once. These data also featured in a second study, about human thymus T cells. This second report adds: Related work found strong thymic repertoire overlap between unrelated individuals.

The specimen sequenced was thymocytes. This TCR was recovered from a girl less than two years old with a congenital heart defect. The chain has TRBV4-2 and TRBJ1-1, with D perhaps TRBD1 (5 bases). The CDR3 protein is CASSRGGMETEAFF. DNA of the CDR3: TGTGCCAGCAGCCGCGGGGGTATGGAAACTGAAGCTTTCTTT.